This record covers a single T cell receptor beta chain. These data come from a study of blood T cell repertoires in COVID-19. This table comes from immunoSEQ multiplex PCR, and its TCRdb copy is limited to in-frame clones, with some not included. This sample has some 150,000 clones, with around 87% found just once. Sequenced material: peripheral blood. This receptor was taken from a woman aged 35 to 49 with acute or convalescent COVID-19.

CDR3 DNA sequence: TGTGCCAGCAGTGAGCGGGGGGATTACATGGAGCAGTTCTTC. It is translated as CASSERGDYMEQFF. The chain links TRBV6-4 to TRBJ2-1; TRBD2 matches 8 bases. Trimming cost V 3 bases and J 10 bases; bases outside gene matches: 8. In germline, CDR1 is MRHNA, CDR2 SNTAGT. The CDR3 consists of 14 residues.